This is a list of T cell receptor beta chains from one sample in a study of T cells in Graves' hyperthyroidism and ophthalmopathy. TCRdb reprocessed the multiplex PCR reads with MiXCR, giving one entry per CDR3 protein. The sample contains around 270,000 distinct CDR3 sequences, around 20% of which appear only once. Sequenced input: blood. The receptors originated from a man aged 50 to 60 with Graves' ophthalmopathy. CDR3s include the opening cysteine and the closing phenylalanine or tryptophan. The D gene is left open where the match is weak. Not every row has a clone size; where given, it reads once, few, many or a size class.

d_call cdr3_length j_call clone_size v_call cdr3_aa cdr3_nt
TRBD1 15 TRBJ1-3 - TRBV4-1 CASSQTGGLGNTIYF TGCGCCAGCAGCCAAACAGGGGGCTTGGGAAACACCATATATTTT
TRBD2 19 TRBJ2-5 many TRBV28 CASSPPRRIAGTSRETQYF TGTGCCAGCAGTCCCCCCCGGAGGATAGCGGGGACCTCCCGAGAGACCCAGTACTTC
TRBD2 16 TRBJ2-2 few TRBV20-1 CSAQPGLAVNTGELFF TGCAGTGCTCAACCGGGACTAGCGGTGAACACCGGGGAGCTGTTTTTT
TRBD1 14 TRBJ1-1 - TRBV5-1 CASRPGQGGTEAFF TGCGCCAGCAGGCCCGGACAGGGAGGGACTGAAGCTTTCTTT
TRBD2 15 TRBJ2-7 many TRBV12-3/TRBV12-4 CASSSGGGADYEQYF TGTGCCAGCAGTTCGGGGGGGGGCGCGGACTACGAGCAGTACTTC
- 13 TRBJ2-7 many TRBV20-1 CSASPESLYEQYF TGCAGTGCTAGTCCGGAGTCACTCTACGAGCAGTACTTC
- 13 TRBJ2-5 - TRBV5-1 CASSDSDQETQYF TGCGCCAGCAGCGACTCAGACCAAGAGACCCAGTACTTC
- 17 TRBJ2-1 many TRBV27 CASSPPRIRHSYNEQFF TGTGCCAGCAGTCCCCCGAGGATCCGCCACTCCTACAATGAGCAGTTCTTC
- 14 TRBJ2-3 many TRBV20-1 CSAKIPGGADTQYF TGCAGTGCTAAAATCCCAGGTGGCGCAGATACGCAGTATTTT
TRBD2 15 TRBJ2-1 - TRBV19 CASSAGLAAYNEQFF TGTGCCAGTAGTGCCGGACTAGCGGCCTACAATGAGCAGTTCTTC
TRBD1 16 TRBJ1-2 - TRBV5-1 CASSLEGQGGNYGYTF TGCGCCAGCAGCTTGGAGGGACAGGGGGGAAACTATGGCTACACCTTC
TRBD2 17 TRBJ2-1 - TRBV6-5 CASSNRGGRGSYNEQFF TGTGCCAGCAGTAACCGGGGCGGGAGGGGGTCCTACAATGAGCAGTTCTTC
- 14 TRBJ2-7 many TRBV11-2 CASSPLGGSYEQYF TGTGCCAGCAGCCCCCTTGGTGGATCCTACGAGCAGTACTTC